The TCR beta chain under discussion was sequenced for a study of blood T cell repertoires in COVID-19. Turning to the study itself: Material from acute and convalescent COVID-19 was sourced from the United States, Italy and Spain. From T cells, B-cell-depleted T cells, or PBMCs came the material, which was cDNA or gDNA.

Authors' methods: For nucleated cells, counts were estimated from reference gene primer amplification. Clones were sequenced by immunoSEQ multiplex PCR, and TCRdb holds only the in-frame ones, with some missing. From that table come the V and J calls and clone size; the DNA was used to work out D and trimming. Here the sample spans a few hundred thousand clones, more than 70% being singletons. CDR1 is ENHRY, CDR2 SYGVKD, per germline. The CDR3 spans 15 residues. The junction had 13 bases not matched to a gene; V was cut back by 4 bases and J by 10 bases. Material for sequencing was peripheral blood. This rearrangement joins TRBV10-3 to TRBJ2-1, with TRBD2 identical over 7 bases. This clonotype was sampled from a woman aged 25-40 years with COVID-19, enrolled during active disease. CDR3 sequence (DNA): TGTGCCATCAGTGGCCGAGGGAGGGCCGGTCCCGAGCAGTTCTTC. This gives the protein CAISGRGRAGPEQFF.